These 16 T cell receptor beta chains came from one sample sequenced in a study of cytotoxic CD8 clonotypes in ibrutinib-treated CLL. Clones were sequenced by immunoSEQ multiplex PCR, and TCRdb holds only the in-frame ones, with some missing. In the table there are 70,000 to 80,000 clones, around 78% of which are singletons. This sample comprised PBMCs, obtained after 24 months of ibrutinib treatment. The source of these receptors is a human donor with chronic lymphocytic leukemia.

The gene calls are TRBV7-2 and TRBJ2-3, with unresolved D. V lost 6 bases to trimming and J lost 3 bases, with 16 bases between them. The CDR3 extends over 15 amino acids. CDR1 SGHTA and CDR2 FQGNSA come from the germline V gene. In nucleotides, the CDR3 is TGTGCCAGCAGTCCAACTCAGCTTACTACAGATACGCAGTATTTT. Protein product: CASSPTQLTTDTQYF.

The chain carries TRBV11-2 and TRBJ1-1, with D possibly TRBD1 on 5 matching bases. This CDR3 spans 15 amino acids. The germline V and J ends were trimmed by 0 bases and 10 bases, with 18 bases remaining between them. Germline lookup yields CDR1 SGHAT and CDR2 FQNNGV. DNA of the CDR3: TGTGCCAGCAGCTTAGATCTAATGAGGGGCCCGGGAGCTTTCTTT. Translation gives CASSLDLMRGPGAFF.

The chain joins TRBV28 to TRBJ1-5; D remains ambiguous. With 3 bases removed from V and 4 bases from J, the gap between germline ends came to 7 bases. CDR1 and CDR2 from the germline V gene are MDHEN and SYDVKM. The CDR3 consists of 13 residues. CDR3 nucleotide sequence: TGTGCCAGCAGTTTTGCGGGGAATCAGCCCCAGCATTTT. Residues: CASSFAGNQPQHF.

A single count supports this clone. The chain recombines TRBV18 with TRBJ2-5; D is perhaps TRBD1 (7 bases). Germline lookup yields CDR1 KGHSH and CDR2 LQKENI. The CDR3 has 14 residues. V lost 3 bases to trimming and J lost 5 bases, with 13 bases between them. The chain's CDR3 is CASSPGGQTETQYF. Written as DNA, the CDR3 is TGTGCCAGCTCACCGGGGGGACAGACGGAGACCCAGTACTTC. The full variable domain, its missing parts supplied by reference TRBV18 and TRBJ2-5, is NAGVMQNPRHLVRRRGQEARLRCSPMKGHSHVYWYRQLPEEGLKFMVYLQKENIIDESGMPKERFSAEFPKEGPSILRIQQVVRGDSAAYFCASSPGGQTETQYFGPGTRLLVL.

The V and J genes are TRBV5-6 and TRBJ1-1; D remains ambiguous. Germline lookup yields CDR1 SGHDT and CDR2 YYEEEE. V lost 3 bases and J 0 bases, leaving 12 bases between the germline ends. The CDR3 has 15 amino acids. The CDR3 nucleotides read TGTGCCAGCAGCTCTAGGGATTTGATGAACACTGAAGCTTTCTTT. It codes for CASSSRDLMNTEAFF.

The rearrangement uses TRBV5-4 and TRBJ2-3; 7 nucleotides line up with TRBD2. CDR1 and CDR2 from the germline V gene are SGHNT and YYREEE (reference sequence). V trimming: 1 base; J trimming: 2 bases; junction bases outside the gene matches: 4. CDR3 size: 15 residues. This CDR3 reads CASSLIAGLTDTQYF. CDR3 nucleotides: TGTGCCAGCAGCTTGATAGCGGGTCTCACAGATACGCAGTATTTT.

CDR3 sequence reads: CASSQDWGGAEAFF. In DNA form, the CDR3 reads TGCGCCAGCAGCCAAGATTGGGGCGGGGCTGAAGCTTTCTTT. The chain recombines TRBV4-1 with TRBJ1-1, with TRBD1 as a possible D gene (5 bases). Between the trimmed V and J ends, which lost 0 bases and 6 bases, there was a span of 11 bases. The length of the CDR3 is 14 residues. Per the germline V gene, CDR1 is MGHRA and CDR2 is YSYEKL.

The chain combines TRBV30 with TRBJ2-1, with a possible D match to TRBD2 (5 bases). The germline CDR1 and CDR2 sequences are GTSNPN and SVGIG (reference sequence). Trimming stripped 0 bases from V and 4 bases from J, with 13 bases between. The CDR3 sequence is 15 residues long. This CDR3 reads CAWSVLAGPYNEQFF. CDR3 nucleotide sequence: TGTGCCTGGAGTGTTTTGGCGGGCCCGTACAATGAGCAGTTCTTC.

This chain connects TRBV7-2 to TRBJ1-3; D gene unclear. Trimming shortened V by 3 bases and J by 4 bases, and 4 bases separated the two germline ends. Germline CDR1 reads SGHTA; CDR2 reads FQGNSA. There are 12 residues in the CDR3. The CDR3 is CASSFGGNTIYF. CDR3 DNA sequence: TGTGCCAGCAGCTTCGGGGGAAACACCATATATTTT.

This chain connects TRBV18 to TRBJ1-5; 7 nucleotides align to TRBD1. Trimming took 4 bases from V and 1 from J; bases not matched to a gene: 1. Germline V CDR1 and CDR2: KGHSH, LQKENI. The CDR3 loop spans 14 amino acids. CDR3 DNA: TGTGCCAGCTCACTGGGACAGAGCAATCAGCCCCAGCATTTT. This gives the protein CASSLGQSNQPQHF. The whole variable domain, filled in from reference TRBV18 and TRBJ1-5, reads NAGVMQNPRHLVRRRGQEARLRCSPMKGHSHVYWYRQLPEEGLKFMVYLQKENIIDESGMPKERFSAEFPKEGPSILRIQQVVRGDSAAYFCASSLGQSNQPQHFGDGTRLSIL.

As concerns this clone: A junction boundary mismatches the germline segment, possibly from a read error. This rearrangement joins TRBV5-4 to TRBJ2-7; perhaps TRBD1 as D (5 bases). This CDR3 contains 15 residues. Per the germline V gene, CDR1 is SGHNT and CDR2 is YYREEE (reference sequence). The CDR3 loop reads CASSLRDSLGYEQYF. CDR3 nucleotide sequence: TGCGCCAGCAGCCTGCGTGACAGCCTGGGCTACGAGCAGTACTTC.

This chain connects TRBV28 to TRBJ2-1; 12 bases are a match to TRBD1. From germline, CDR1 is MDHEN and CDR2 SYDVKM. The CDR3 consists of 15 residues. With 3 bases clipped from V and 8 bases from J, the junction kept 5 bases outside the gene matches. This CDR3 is CASSFRDRGLYEQFF. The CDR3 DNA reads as TGTGCCAGCAGTTTCCGGGACAGGGGGCTCTATGAGCAGTTCTTC. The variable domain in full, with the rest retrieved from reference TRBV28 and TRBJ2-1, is DVKVTQSSRYLVKRTGEKVFLECVQDMDHENMFWYRQDPGLGLRLIYFSYDVKMKEKGDIPEGYSVSREKKERFSLILESASTNQTSMYLCASSFRDRGLYEQFFGPGTRLTVL.

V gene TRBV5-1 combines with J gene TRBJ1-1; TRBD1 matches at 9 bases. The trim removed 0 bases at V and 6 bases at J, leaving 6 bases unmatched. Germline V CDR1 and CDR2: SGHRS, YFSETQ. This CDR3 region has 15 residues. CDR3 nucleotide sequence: TGCGCCAGCAGCTTGGGGGACAGGGCTCCTTCTGAAGCTTTCTTT. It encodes CASSLGDRAPSEAFF.

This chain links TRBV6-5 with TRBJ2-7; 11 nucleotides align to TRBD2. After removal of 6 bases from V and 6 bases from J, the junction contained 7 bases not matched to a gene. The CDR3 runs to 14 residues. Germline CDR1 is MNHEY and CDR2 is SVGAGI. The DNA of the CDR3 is TGTGCCAGCAGCTTTAGCGGGAGGGCCGCCGAGCAGTACTTC. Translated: CASSFSGRAAEQYF.

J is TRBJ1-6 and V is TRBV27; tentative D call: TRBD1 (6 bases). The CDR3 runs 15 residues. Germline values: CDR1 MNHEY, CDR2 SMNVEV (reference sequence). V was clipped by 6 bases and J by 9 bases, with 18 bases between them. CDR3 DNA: TGTGCCAGCAGCCCGACAGGAGAGAGGGCTTCACCCCTCCACTTT. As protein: CASSPTGERASPLHF.

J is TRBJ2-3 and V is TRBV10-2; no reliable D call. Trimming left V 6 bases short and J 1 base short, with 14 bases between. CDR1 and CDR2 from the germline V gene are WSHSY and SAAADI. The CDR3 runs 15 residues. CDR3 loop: CASRSPDRGTDTQYF. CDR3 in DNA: TGCGCCAGCAGGAGTCCGGACCGGGGCACAGATACGCAGTATTTT.